This is a list of T cell receptor beta chains from one sample in a study of blood T cell repertoires in COVID-19. Generated by immunoSEQ multiplex PCR, the TCRdb table keeps only in-frame clones and is missing some. The sample carries tens of thousands of clones, around 67% recorded once. The sample comprised peripheral blood. These receptors came from an older man with COVID-19, enrolled during active disease. Each CDR3 is given with its conserved first and last residue. The D gene is left open where the match is weak. Size is stated for part of the rows, as once, few or many counts, or as a class when the clone is expanded.

CDR3 protein: CASSLRDRGQETQYF
CDR3 DNA: TGTGCCAGCAGCCTACGGGACAGGGGGCAGGAGACCCAGTACTTC
V gene: TRBV5-5
clone size: .
D gene: TRBD1
J gene: TRBJ2-5

CDR3 protein: CASTPWGTRTEAFF
CDR3 DNA: TGCGCCAGCACGCCCTGGGGCACAAGGACTGAAGCTTTCTTT
V gene: TRBV5-1
clone size: .
D gene: .
J gene: TRBJ1-1

CDR3 protein: CASTIQKETQYF
CDR3 DNA: TGTGCCAGCACCATACAGAAAGAGACCCAGTACTTC
V gene: TRBV5-8
clone size: .
D gene: .
J gene: TRBJ2-5

CDR3 protein: CASMGTDSSDTQYF
CDR3 DNA: TGCGCCAGCATGGGGACGGACAGCTCAGATACGCAGTATTTT
V gene: TRBV5-1
clone size: .
D gene: .
J gene: TRBJ2-3

CDR3 protein: CAWLRPGQVRAQYF
CDR3 DNA: TGTGCCTGGCTCCGACCGGGACAGGTTAGGGCCCAGTACTTC
V gene: TRBV30
clone size: .
D gene: TRBD1
J gene: TRBJ2-5

CDR3 protein: CASSLNPTSATSTDTQYF
CDR3 DNA: TGTGCCAGCAGCTTGAATCCGACTAGCGCAACTAGCACAGATACGCAGTATTTT
V gene: TRBV7-2
clone size: .
D gene: TRBD2
J gene: TRBJ2-3

CDR3 protein: CASTRQGAGELFF
CDR3 DNA: TGTGCCAGCACCCGGCAGGGTGCCGGGGAGCTGTTTTTT
V gene: TRBV6-5
clone size: .
D gene: .
J gene: TRBJ2-2

CDR3 protein: CASSLYREGNTEAFF
CDR3 DNA: TGTGCCAGCAGTTTATACAGGGAGGGGAACACTGAAGCTTTCTTT
V gene: TRBV28
clone size: .
D gene: .
J gene: TRBJ1-1

CDR3 protein: CASSIGGPGQETQYF
CDR3 DNA: TGTGCCAGTAGTATCGGGGGGCCGGGACAAGAGACCCAGTACTTC
V gene: TRBV19
clone size: .
D gene: .
J gene: TRBJ2-5

CDR3 protein: CASSYSTGQLNTEAFF
CDR3 DNA: TGTGCCAGCAGTTACTCGACGGGACAGCTAAACACTGAAGCTTTCTTT
V gene: TRBV6-5
clone size: .
D gene: TRBD1
J gene: TRBJ1-1

CDR3 protein: CASSITGDSDYGYTF
CDR3 DNA: TGTGCCAGTAGTATTACGGGGGACAGCGACTATGGCTACACCTTC
V gene: TRBV19
clone size: .
D gene: TRBD1
J gene: TRBJ1-2

CDR3 protein: CASSSQGATNEKLFF
CDR3 DNA: TGTGCCAGCAGCTCCCAGGGGGCAACTAATGAAAAACTGTTTTTT
V gene: TRBV7-2
clone size: .
D gene: TRBD1
J gene: TRBJ1-4

CDR3 protein: CASSIQLAGGRGNEQFF
CDR3 DNA: TGTGCCAGTAGTATACAACTAGCGGGAGGCCGGGGGAATGAGCAGTTCTTC
V gene: TRBV19
clone size: .
D gene: TRBD2
J gene: TRBJ2-1

CDR3 protein: CASRGGQQAYNEQFF
CDR3 DNA: TGTGCCAGCAGAGGGGGACAACAGGCCTACAATGAGCAGTTCTTC
V gene: TRBV7-2
clone size: .
D gene: .
J gene: TRBJ2-1

CDR3 protein: CASSFSLAGAGYNEQFF
CDR3 DNA: TGTGCCAGCAGTTTTAGTTTAGCGGGAGCGGGCTACAATGAGCAGTTCTTC
V gene: TRBV27
clone size: .
D gene: TRBD2
J gene: TRBJ2-1

CDR3 protein: CATSKPLAGGFTDTQYF
CDR3 DNA: TGTGCCACCAGCAAACCTCTAGCGGGAGGGTTTACAGATACGCAGTATTTT
V gene: TRBV15
clone size: .
D gene: TRBD2
J gene: TRBJ2-3

CDR3 protein: CASSRVVSGEQFF
CDR3 DNA: TGTGCCAGCAGCCGGGTTGTGAGCGGGGAGCAGTTCTTC
V gene: TRBV3-1/TRBV3-2
clone size: .
D gene: .
J gene: TRBJ2-1

CDR3 protein: CASSFVNIQYF
CDR3 DNA: TGTGCCAGCAGTTTCGTAAACATTCAGTACTTC
V gene: TRBV28
clone size: few
D gene: .
J gene: TRBJ2-4

CDR3 protein: CASSVRGVLGTEAFF
CDR3 DNA: TGTGCCAGCAGCGTCAGGGGCGTGTTGGGCACTGAAGCTTTCTTT
V gene: TRBV7-9
clone size: .
D gene: .
J gene: TRBJ1-1

CDR3 protein: CASSSPLSSGNTIYF
CDR3 DNA: TGTGCCAGCAGTTCCCCGCTCAGCTCTGGAAACACCATATATTTT
V gene: TRBV28
clone size: .
D gene: .
J gene: TRBJ1-3

CDR3 protein: CASSLAGERTEAFF
CDR3 DNA: TGCGCCAGCAGCTTGGCAGGGGAAAGGACTGAAGCTTTCTTT
V gene: TRBV5-1
clone size: .
D gene: .
J gene: TRBJ1-1

CDR3 protein: CASSFTSGSTDTQYF
CDR3 DNA: TGTGCCAGCAGCTTTACTAGCGGGAGCACAGATACGCAGTATTTT
V gene: TRBV7-2
clone size: .
D gene: TRBD2
J gene: TRBJ2-3

CDR3 protein: CASSPWGLAGGRGTGELFF
CDR3 DNA: TGTGCCAGCAGCCCTTGGGGACTAGCGGGAGGGCGGGGCACCGGGGAGCTGTTTTTT
V gene: TRBV27
clone size: .
D gene: TRBD2
J gene: TRBJ2-2

CDR3 protein: CASSLTSGRAYNEQFF
CDR3 DNA: TGCGCCAGCAGCTTGACTAGCGGGAGGGCCTACAATGAGCAGTTCTTC
V gene: TRBV5-1
clone size: once
D gene: TRBD2
J gene: TRBJ2-1

CDR3 protein: CAWNPGVNYGYTF
CDR3 DNA: TGTGCCTGGAACCCAGGGGTTAACTATGGCTACACCTTC
V gene: TRBV30
clone size: .
D gene: .
J gene: TRBJ1-2

CDR3 protein: CASSTSGISSYEQYF
CDR3 DNA: TGTGCCAGCAGCACTAGCGGGATCAGCTCCTACGAGCAGTACTTC
V gene: TRBV7-8
clone size: .
D gene: TRBD2
J gene: TRBJ2-7

CDR3 protein: CASSRKGTGEAYGYTF
CDR3 DNA: TGTGCCAGCAGCCGGAAAGGGACAGGGGAGGCCTATGGCTACACCTTC
V gene: TRBV4-2
clone size: .
D gene: TRBD1
J gene: TRBJ1-2

CDR3 protein: CASGDRGLRELFF
CDR3 DNA: TGTGCCAGCGGGGACAGGGGGCTTCGGGAGCTGTTTTTT
V gene: TRBV19
clone size: .
D gene: TRBD1
J gene: TRBJ2-2

CDR3 protein: CSAQGRIEQYF
CDR3 DNA: TGCAGTGCCCAAGGCAGGATCGAGCAGTACTTC
V gene: TRBV20-1
clone size: medium-sized
D gene: .
J gene: TRBJ2-7

CDR3 protein: CASSSGYGYTF
CDR3 DNA: TGTGCCAGCAGTTCGGGTTATGGCTACACCTTC
V gene: TRBV12-3/TRBV12-4
clone size: medium-sized
D gene: .
J gene: TRBJ1-2

CDR3 protein: CASSSWDRAQYF
CDR3 DNA: TGTGCCAGCAGTTCCTGGGACAGGGCGCAGTATTTT
V gene: TRBV27
clone size: few
D gene: TRBD1
J gene: TRBJ2-3

CDR3 protein: CASSLAASGYQETQYF
CDR3 DNA: TGTGCCAGCAGCTTAGCGGCTAGCGGGTACCAAGAGACCCAGTACTTC
V gene: TRBV7-3
clone size: few
D gene: TRBD2
J gene: TRBJ2-5

CDR3 protein: CASSLGTGGEEYF
CDR3 DNA: TGCGCCAGCAGCTTAGGGACAGGGGGGGAAGAGTACTTC
V gene: TRBV5-1
clone size: .
D gene: TRBD1
J gene: TRBJ2-7

CDR3 protein: CASSVDRDQPQHF
CDR3 DNA: TGTGCCAGTAGTGTTGACAGGGATCAGCCCCAGCATTTT
V gene: TRBV19
clone size: few
D gene: TRBD1
J gene: TRBJ1-5

CDR3 protein: CASSPNSSGEQFF
CDR3 DNA: TGTGCCAGCTCACCAAATAGTAGCGGTGAGCAGTTCTTC
V gene: TRBV18
clone size: .
D gene: .
J gene: TRBJ2-1

CDR3 protein: CASNPQGHQPQHF
CDR3 DNA: TGTGCCAGCAACCCTCAGGGTCATCAGCCCCAGCATTTT
V gene: TRBV11-3
clone size: .
D gene: .
J gene: TRBJ1-5

CDR3 protein: CSASFSGVFETQYF
CDR3 DNA: TGCAGTGCTAGTTTTTCGGGGGTGTTCGAGACCCAGTACTTC
V gene: TRBV20-1
clone size: .
D gene: .
J gene: TRBJ2-5

CDR3 protein: CASSPGQGGLLFF
CDR3 DNA: TGTGCCAGCAGTCCCGGACAGGGAGGGTTACTGTTTTTT
V gene: TRBV6-5
clone size: .
D gene: TRBD1
J gene: TRBJ1-4

CDR3 protein: CASSLAGAINQPQHF
CDR3 DNA: TGCGCCAGCAGCTTGGCAGGGGCCATCAATCAGCCCCAGCATTTT
V gene: TRBV5-1
clone size: .
D gene: .
J gene: TRBJ1-5

CDR3 protein: CASSPRTGNQPQHF
CDR3 DNA: TGTGCCAGCAGCCCACGGACAGGAAATCAGCCCCAGCATTTT
V gene: TRBV7-2
clone size: .
D gene: TRBD1
J gene: TRBJ1-5

CDR3 protein: CASSSGTSGRKYNEQFF
CDR3 DNA: TGTGCCAGCAGTTCCGGGACTAGCGGGAGGAAGTACAATGAGCAGTTCTTC
V gene: TRBV6-2/TRBV6-3
clone size: .
D gene: TRBD2
J gene: TRBJ2-1